This T cell receptor beta chain was captured by sequencing in a study of neoadjuvant anti-PD-1 for oral cavity cancer (dated by TCRdb to the early 2020s). Background for the entire study: Patients mostly received three to four biweekly doses of nivolumab at 3 mg/kg before curative-intent surgical resection. The parent correlative cohort had around 13 patients and a response rate of roughly 31%. Patients without progression received a fourth nivolumab dose around day 43 and underwent definitive surgical resection on days 50-56. Responders were defined as patients with complete response, partial response or stable disease by RECIST 1.1; non-responders were defined as patients with progression. Overall results and qualifications from the work: TCR analyses included only three patients per response group, and the authors called for larger cohorts for validation. Higher pretreatment blood Treg/Th17 ratios correlated with both higher pretreatment blood TCRbeta clonality and lower post-treatment tumor TCRbeta clonality. After neoadjuvant nivolumab, non-responders showed significantly higher T cell clonality (Gini index) in PBMCs than responders did.

The meaning of the sample's time point label: after neoadjuvant nivolumab, at surgical resection. None of the patients had received prior systemic or radiation treatment, and all were newly diagnosed with stage II-IVA oral cavity squamous cell carcinoma. The cohort consisted of patients with HPV-negative, locally advanced oral cavity squamous cell carcinoma. Peripheral blood mononuclear cells were analyzed directly and were not maintained or expanded in culture. The samples were obtained from a longitudinal correlative study of a single-arm phase II trial testing neoadjuvant nivolumab in oral cavity squamous cell carcinoma. Subject-matched pre- and post-treatment PBMCs and tumors from three responders and three non-responders were subjected to genomic DNA-based TCRbeta sequencing. Peripheral blood mononuclear cells were collected before nivolumab treatment and were collected again after treatment, at the time of surgery. Genomic DNA was isolated from PBMCs using the Maxwell RSC DNA from Cells kit.

For deep sequencing of PBMC libraries, mostly roughly 450 ng of input genomic DNA was used, and six replicates were run per sample. TCRbeta libraries were prepared with the immunoSEQ hsTCRbeta kit according to the manufacturer's instructions. Sequencing of the completed libraries took place using an Illumina NovaSeq 6000 S4 flow cell after they had been pooled to roughly 3.2 nM. The authors' analysis ran thus. The immunoSEQ Analyzer handled quality control and preprocessing of the raw data. The analysis was limited to productive rearrangements, and each clonotype was defined by a unique CDR3 amino acid sequence. Repertoire clonality was estimated as the Gini-Simpson index, which was calculated using the R package tcR. Gini indices were compared with Student's t test, and associations with tumor size change were assessed by Pearson correlation. In its TCRdb copy, this immuneACCESS table keeps in-frame sequences only and misses some clones. Where compared with another copy, unresolved V genes explain less than half of these, and the others have no known cause. V, J and clone size are those of that table, while D and trimming were read from the DNA. The sample table shows 12,000 or so clones, and 71% are seen once. Of the sample, roughly 2.5% falls within the top ten clones.

According to the germline V gene, CDR1 reads SGHAT and CDR2 reads FQNNGV. The CDR3 spans 14 residues, from the cysteine through the phenylalanine. Here the CDR3 DNA is all that survives: 42 bases in frame from base 1. Trimming removed 5 bases from V and 6 bases from J; the gene matches leave 9 bases unexplained. This clone was detected once. Its antigen remains undetermined. Within one base of it there is no much larger clone, and no base qualities were kept. Here the chain combines TRBV11-2 and TRBJ2-7; TRBD1 fits 8 bases in the junction. The sample was PBMCs, taken after nivolumab (anti-PD-1) treatment. The TCR comes from a person aged 35-79 years with oral cavity squamous cell carcinoma. Here is the DNA: TGTGCCAGCAGCCCAGGGGGCGCTTCCATCGAGCAGTACTTC. It translates as CASSPGGASIEQYF.